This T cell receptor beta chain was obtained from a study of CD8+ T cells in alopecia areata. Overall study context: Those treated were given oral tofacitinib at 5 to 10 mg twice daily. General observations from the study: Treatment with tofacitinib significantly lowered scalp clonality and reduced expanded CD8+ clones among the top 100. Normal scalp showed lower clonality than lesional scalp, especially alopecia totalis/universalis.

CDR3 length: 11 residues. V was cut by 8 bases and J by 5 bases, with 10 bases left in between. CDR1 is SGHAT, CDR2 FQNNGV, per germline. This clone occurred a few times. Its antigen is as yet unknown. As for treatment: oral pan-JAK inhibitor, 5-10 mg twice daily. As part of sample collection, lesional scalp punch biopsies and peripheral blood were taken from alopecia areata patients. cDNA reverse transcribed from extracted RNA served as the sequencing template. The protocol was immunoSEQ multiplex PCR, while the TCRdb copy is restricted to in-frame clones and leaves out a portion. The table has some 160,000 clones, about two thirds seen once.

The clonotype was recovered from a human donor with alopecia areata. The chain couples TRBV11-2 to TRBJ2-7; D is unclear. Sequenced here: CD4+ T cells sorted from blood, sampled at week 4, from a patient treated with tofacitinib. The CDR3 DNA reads TGTGCCAGCGGGTTCCGGGACGAGCAGTACTTC. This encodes CASGFRDEQYF.